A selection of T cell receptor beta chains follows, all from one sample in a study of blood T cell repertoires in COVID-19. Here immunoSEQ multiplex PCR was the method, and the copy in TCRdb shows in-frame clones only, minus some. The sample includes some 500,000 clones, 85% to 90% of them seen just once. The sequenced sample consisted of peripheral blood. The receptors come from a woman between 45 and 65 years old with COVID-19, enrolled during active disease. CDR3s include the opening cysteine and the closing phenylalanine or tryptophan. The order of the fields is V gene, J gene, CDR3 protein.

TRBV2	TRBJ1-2	CASSGDSNYGYTF
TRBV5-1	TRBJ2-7	CASSSTGGSQYEQYF
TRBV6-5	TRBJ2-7	CASSTGTDISYEQYF
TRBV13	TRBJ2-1	CASSLRDRPYYNEQFF
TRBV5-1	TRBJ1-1	CASSVGDTEAFF
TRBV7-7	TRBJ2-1	CASSSGGGASNEQFF
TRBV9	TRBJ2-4	CASSEGGQSNIQYF
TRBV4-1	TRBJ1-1	CASSQEEVTEAFF
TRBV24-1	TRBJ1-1	CATSDPTSTEAFF
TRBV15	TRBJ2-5	CATSRDSGRISMETQYF
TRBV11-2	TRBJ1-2	CASSFSGAGQYGYTF
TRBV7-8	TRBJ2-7	CASSLQGQTYEQYF
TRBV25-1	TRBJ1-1	CASSEREGGGTEAFF
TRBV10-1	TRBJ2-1	CASSGQGNEQFF
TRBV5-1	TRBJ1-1	CASSQTGPNTEAFF
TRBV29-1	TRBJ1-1	CSVLVGAEAFF